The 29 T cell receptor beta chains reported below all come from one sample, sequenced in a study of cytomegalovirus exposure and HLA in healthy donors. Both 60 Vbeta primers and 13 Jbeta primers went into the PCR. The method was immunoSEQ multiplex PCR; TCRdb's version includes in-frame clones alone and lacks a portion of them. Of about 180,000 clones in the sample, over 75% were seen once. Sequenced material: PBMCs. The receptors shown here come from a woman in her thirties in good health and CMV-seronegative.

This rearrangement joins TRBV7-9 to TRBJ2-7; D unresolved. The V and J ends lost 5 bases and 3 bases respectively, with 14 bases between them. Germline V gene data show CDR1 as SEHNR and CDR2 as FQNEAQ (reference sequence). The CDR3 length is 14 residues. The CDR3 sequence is CASSEPYSGYEQYF. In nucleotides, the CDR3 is TGTGCCAGCAGCGAACCGTATTCGGGCTACGAGCAGTACTTC.

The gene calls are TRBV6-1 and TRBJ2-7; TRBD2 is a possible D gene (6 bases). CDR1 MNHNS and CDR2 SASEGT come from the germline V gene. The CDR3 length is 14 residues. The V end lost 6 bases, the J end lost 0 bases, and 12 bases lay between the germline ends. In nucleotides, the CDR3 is TGTGCCAGCAGCGAGGGCGGGGTCTCCTACGAGCAGTACTTC. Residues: CASSEGGVSYEQYF.

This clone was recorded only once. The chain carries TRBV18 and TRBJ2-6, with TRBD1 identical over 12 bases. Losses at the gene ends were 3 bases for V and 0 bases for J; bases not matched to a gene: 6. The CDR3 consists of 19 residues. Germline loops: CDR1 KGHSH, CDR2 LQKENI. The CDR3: CASSPTGQGAGSGANVLTF. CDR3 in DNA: TGTGCCAGCTCACCGACGGGACAGGGGGCTGGCTCTGGGGCCAACGTCCTGACTTTC.

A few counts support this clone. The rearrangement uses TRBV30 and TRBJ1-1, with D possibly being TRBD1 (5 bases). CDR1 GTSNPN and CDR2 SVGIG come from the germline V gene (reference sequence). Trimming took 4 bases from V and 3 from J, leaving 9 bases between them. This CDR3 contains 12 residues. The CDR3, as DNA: TGTGCCTGGACTACAGGTTACACTGAAGCTTTCTTT. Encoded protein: CAWTTGYTEAFF.

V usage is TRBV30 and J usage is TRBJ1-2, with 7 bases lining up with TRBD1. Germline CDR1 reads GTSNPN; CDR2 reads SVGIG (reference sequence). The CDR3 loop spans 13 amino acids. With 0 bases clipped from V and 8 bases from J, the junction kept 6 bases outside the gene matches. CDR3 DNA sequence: TGTGCCTGGAGTGTACTAGGAGGGGGCGGCTACACCTTC. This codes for CAWSVLGGGGYTF. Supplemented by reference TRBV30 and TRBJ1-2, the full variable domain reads SQTIHQWPATLVQPVGSPLSLECTVEGTSNPNLYWYRQAAGRGLQLLFYSVGIGQISSEVPQNLSASRPQDRQFILSSKKLLLSDSGFYLCAWSVLGGGGYTFGSGTRLTVV.

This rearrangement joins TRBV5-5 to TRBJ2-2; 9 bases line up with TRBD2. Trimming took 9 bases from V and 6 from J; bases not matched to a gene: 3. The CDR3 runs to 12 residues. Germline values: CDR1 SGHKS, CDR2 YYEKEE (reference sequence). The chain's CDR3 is CATRGGAGELFF. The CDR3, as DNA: TGTGCCACACGCGGGGGGGCCGGGGAGCTGTTTTTT.

CDR3 sequence reads: CASSQDMAGGHNEQFF. The CDR3 bases are TGTGCCAGCAGCCAAGATATGGCGGGGGGGCACAATGAGCAGTTCTTC. The chain uses TRBV4-2 and TRBJ2-1; 9 bases fit TRBD2. This CDR3 region has 16 residues. CDR1 and CDR2 from the germline V gene are LGHNA and YNFKEQ. The V and J ends lost 0 bases and 5 bases, in that order; junction bases with no gene match: 5.

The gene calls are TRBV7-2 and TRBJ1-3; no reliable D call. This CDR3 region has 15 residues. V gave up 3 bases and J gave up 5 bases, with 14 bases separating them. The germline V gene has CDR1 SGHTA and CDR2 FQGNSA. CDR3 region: CASSFSWGGRNTIYF. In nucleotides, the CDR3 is TGTGCCAGCAGCTTCAGTTGGGGAGGGAGAAACACCATATATTTT.

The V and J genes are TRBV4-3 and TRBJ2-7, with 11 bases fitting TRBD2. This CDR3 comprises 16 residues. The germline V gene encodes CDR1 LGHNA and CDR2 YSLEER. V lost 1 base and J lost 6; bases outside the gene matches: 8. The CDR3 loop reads CASSQGTSGGAAEQYF. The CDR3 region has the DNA TGCGCCAGCAGCCAAGGAACTAGCGGGGGTGCGGCCGAGCAGTACTTC.

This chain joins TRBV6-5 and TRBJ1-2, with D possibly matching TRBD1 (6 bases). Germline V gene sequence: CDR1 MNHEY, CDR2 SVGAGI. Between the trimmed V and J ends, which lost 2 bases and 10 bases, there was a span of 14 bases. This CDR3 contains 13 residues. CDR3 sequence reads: CASSYTETGPYTF. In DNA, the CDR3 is TGTGCCAGCAGTTACACCGAGACAGGCCCCTACACCTTC.

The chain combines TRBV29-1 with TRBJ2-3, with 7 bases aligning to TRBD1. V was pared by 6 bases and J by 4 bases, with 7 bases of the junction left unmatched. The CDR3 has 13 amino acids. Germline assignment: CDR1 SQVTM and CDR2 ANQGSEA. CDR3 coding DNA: TGCAGCGTCAAGGGGGCCGGCGCAGATACGCAGTATTTT. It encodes CSVKGAGADTQYF.

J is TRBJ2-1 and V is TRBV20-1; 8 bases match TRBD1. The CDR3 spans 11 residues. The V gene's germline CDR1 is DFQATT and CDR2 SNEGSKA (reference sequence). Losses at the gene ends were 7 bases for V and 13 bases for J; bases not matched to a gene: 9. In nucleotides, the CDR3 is TGCAGTGTAGCGGACAGGGTATCTCAGTTCTTC. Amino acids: CSVADRVSQFF.

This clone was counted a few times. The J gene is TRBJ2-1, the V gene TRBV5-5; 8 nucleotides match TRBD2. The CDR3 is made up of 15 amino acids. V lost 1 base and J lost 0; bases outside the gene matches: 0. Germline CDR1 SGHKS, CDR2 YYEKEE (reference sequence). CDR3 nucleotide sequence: TGTGCCAGCAGCTTGCGGGGGGGCTCCTACAATGAGCAGTTCTTC. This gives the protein CASSLRGGSYNEQFF.

The CDR3 spells CASREGQRVNTEAFF. The CDR3 nucleotides are TGTGCCAGCCGAGAGGGACAGAGAGTGAACACTGAAGCTTTCTTT. This chain connects TRBV6-5 to TRBJ1-1; 7 bases are a match to TRBD1. The CDR3 loop spans 15 amino acids. V trimming: 8 bases; J trimming: 0 bases; junction bases outside the gene matches: 9. The germline CDR1 and CDR2 sequences are MNHEY and SVGAGI.

For the CDR3, the DNA is TGTGCCAGCACGAGCCCGGGACAGGGGGCTGTCGAGCAGTACTTC. Protein product: CASTSPGQGAVEQYF. The chain couples TRBV2 to TRBJ2-7; TRBD1 aligns across 12 bases. The length of the CDR3 is 15 residues. The germline CDR1 and CDR2 sequences are SNHLY and FYNNEI. V was pared by 7 bases and J by 6 bases, with 10 bases of the junction left unmatched.

The CDR3 region has the DNA TGTGCCAGCAGCTTGGGAGGAGGGGCTGGGGACACTGAAGCTTTCTTT. Encoded protein: CASSLGGGAGDTEAFF. The chain combines TRBV5-4 with TRBJ1-1, with D possibly being TRBD1 (5 bases). The V and J ends lost 0 bases and 3 bases respectively, with 15 bases between them. The CDR3 spans 16 residues. Germline CDR1 SGHNT, CDR2 YYREEE (reference sequence).

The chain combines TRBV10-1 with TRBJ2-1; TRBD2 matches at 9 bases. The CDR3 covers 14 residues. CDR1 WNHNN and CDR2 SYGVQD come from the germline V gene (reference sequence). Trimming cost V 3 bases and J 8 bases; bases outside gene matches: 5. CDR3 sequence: CASSDGGGADEQFF. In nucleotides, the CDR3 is TGCGCCAGCAGTGATGGCGGGGGGGCGGATGAGCAGTTCTTC.

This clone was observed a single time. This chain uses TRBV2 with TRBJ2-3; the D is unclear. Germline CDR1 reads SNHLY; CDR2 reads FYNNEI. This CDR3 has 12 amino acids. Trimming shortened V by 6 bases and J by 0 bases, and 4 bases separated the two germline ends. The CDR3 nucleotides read TGTGCCAGCAGCTACAGCACAGATACGCAGTATTTT. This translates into CASSYSTDTQYF.

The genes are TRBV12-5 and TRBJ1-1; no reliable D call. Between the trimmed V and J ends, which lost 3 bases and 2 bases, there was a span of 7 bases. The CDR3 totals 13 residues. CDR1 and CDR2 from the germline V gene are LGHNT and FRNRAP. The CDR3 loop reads CASGLETNTEAFF. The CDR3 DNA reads TGTGCTAGTGGTTTAGAGACAAACACTGAAGCTTTCTTT.

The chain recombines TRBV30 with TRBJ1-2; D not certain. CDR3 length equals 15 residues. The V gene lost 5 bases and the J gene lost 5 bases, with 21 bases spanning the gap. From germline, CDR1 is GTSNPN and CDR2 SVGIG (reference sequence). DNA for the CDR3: TGTGCCTGGGGAGCCGGGAAACTCGCTCCTTATGGCTACACCTTC. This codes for CAWGAGKLAPYGYTF.

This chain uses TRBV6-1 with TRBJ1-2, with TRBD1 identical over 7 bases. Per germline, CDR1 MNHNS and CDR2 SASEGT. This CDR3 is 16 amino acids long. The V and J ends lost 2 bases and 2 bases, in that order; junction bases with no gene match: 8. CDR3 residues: CASSEIGTARNYGYTF. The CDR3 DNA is TGTGCCAGCAGTGAAATCGGGACAGCCCGAAACTATGGCTACACCTTC.

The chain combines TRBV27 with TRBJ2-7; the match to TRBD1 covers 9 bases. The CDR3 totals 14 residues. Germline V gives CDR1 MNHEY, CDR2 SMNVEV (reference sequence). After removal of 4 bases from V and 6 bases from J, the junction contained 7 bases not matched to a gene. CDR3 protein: CASSYKTGGGEQYF. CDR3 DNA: TGTGCCAGCAGTTATAAGACAGGGGGGGGCGAGCAGTACTTC.

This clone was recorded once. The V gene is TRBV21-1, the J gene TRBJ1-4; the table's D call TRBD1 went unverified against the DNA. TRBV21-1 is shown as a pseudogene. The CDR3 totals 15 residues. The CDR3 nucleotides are TGTGCCAGCAGCAAGCCGGGACAGGGGAATGAAAAACTGTTTTTT. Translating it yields CASSKPGQGNEKLFF.

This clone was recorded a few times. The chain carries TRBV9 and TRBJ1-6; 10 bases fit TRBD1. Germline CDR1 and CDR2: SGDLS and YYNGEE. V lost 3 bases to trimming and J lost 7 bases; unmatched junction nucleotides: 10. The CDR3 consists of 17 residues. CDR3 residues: CASSARGGQGTNSPLHF. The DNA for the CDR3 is TGTGCCAGCAGCGCCAGAGGGGGACAGGGGACAAATTCACCCCTCCACTTT.

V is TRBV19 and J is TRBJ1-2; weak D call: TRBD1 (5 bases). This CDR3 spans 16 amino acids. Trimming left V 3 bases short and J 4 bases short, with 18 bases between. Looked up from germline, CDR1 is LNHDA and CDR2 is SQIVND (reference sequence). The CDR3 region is CASSMMSGGLGYGYTF. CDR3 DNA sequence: TGTGCCAGTAGTATGATGTCGGGGGGACTGGGCTATGGCTACACCTTC.

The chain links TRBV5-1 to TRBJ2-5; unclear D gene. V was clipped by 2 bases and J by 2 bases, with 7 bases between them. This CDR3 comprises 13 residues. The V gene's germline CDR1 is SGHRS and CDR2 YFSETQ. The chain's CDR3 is CASSFGAQETQYF. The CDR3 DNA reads TGCGCCAGCAGCTTCGGTGCACAAGAGACCCAGTACTTC. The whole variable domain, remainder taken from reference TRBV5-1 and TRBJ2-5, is KAGVTQTPRYLIKTRGQQVTLSCSPISGHRSVSWYQQTPGQGLQFLFEYFSETQRNKGNFPGRFSGRQFSNSRSEMNVSTLELGDSALYLCASSFGAQETQYFGPGTRLLVL.

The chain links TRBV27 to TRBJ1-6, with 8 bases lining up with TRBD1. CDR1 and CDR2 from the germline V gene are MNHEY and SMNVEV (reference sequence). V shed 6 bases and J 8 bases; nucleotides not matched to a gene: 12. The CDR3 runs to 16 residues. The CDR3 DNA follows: TGTGCCAGCAGCCGGCAGGGGGGACAGGTCTATTCACCCCTCCACTTT. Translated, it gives CASSRQGGQVYSPLHF.

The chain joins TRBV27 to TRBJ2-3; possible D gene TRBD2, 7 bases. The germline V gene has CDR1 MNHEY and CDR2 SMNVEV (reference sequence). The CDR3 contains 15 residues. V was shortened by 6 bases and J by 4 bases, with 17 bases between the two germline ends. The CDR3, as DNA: TGTGCCAGCAGCCTTAGGGGGGGCGGGTCAGATACGCAGTATTTT. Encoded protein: CASSLRGGGSDTQYF.

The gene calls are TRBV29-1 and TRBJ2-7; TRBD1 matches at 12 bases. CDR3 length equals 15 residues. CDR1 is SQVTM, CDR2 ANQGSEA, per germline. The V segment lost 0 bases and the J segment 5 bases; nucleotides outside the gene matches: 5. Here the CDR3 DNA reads TGCAGCGTTGAAGACCGGGACAGGGGGCGAAACGAGCAGTACTTC. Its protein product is CSVEDRDRGRNEQYF.